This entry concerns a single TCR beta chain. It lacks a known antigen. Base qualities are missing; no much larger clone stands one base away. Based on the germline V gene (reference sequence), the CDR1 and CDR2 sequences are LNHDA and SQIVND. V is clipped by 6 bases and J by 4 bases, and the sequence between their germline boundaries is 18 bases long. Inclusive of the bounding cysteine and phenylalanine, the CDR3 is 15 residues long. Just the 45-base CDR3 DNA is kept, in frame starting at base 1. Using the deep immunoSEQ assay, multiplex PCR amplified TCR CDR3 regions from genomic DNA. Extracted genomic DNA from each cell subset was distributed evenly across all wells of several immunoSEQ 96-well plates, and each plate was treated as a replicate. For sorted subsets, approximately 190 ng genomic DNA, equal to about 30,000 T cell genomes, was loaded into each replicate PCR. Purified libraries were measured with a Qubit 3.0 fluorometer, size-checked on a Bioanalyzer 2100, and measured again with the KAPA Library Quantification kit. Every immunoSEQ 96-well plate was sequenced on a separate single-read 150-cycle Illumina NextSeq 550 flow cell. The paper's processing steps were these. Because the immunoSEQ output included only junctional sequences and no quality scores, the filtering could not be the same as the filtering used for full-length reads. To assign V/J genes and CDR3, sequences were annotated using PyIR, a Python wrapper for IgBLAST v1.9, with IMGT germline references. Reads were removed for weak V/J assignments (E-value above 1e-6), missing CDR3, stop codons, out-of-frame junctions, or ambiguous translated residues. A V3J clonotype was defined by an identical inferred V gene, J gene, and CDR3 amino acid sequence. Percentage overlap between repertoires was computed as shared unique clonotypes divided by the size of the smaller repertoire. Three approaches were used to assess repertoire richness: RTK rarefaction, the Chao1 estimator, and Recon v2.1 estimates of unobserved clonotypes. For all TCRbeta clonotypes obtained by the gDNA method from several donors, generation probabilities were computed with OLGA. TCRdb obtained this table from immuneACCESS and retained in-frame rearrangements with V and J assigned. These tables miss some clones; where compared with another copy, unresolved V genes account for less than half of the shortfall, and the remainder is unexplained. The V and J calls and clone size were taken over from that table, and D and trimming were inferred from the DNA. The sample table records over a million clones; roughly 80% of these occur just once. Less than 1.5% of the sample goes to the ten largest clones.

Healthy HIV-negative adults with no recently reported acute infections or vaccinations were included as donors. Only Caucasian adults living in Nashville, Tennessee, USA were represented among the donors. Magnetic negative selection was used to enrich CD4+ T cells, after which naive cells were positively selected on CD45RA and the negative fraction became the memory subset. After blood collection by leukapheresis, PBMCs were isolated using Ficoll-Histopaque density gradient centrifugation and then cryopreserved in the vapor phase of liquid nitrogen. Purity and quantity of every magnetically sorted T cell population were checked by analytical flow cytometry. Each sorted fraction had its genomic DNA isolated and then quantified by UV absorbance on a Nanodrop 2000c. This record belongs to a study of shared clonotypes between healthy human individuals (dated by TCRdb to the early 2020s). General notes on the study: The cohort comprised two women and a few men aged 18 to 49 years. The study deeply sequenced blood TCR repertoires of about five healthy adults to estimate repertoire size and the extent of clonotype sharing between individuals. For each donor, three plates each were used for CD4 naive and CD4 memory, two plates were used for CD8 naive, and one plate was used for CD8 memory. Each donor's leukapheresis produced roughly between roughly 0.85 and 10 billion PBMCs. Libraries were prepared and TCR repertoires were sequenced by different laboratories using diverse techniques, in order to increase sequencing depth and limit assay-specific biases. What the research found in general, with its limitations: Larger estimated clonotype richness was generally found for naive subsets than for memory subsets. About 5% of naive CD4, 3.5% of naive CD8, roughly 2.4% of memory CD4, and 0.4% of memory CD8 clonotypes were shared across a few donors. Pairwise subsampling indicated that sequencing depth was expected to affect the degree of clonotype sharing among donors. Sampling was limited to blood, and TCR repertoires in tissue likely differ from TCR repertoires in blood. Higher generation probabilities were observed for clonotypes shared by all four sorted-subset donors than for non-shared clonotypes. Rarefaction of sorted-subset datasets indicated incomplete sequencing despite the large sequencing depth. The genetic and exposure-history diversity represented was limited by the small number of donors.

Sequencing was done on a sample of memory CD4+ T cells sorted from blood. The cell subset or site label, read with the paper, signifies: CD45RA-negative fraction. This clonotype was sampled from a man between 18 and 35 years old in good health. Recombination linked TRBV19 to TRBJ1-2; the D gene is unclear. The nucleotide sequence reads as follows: TGTGCCAGTAGCCGCTTGCAGGTCAAGTCCTATGGCTACACCTTC. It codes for CASSRLQVKSYGYTF.